There are many counts of the clone carrying this T cell receptor (beta chain). Its antigen is currently unknown. The data stem from a study of CD8 T cells in ankylosing spondylitis. Trimming left V 0 bases short and J 7 bases short, with 12 bases between. The germline gives CDR1 ENHRY, CDR2 SYGVKD. This CDR3 contains 15 residues. TCRdb itself ran the 5' RACE reads through MiXCR, one entry per CDR3 protein. The data hold roughly 440,000 distinct CDR3 sequences, with approximately 17% observed a single time. Study observations and caveats: Seemingly distinctive of ankylosing spondylitis blood was a TCR beta motif formed by eight highly homologous variants.

Sequenced: blood, either unsorted or a sorted T cell fraction (not recorded which). The TCR was taken from a male donor with ankylosing spondylitis. The rearrangement links TRBV10-3 to TRBJ1-4, with D maybe TRBD1 (5 bases). In DNA form, the CDR3 reads TGTGCCATCAGTGAGTCGGCGGGGGTCGGTGAAAAACTGTTTTTT. It codes for CAISESAGVGEKLFF.